Listed below are T cell receptor beta chains from one sample, sequenced in a study of kidney transplant recipient with SARS-CoV-2 infection. One entry per CDR3 protein results from TCRdb running MiXCR on the reads. This sample has 200,000 to 250,000 distinct CDR3 sequences, with less than 35% found just once. Sequencing used a blood sample, obtained at baseline and around day 110 from a kidney transplant recipient. These receptors all stem from a male patient in his thirties who had COVID-19 and was a kidney transplant recipient. Some T cells may be graft donor cells. The CDR3 runs from the conserved cysteine through the conserved F or W. The D gene is left open where the match is weak. Size is omitted from some rows. Given values are once, few, many or a class for expanded clones.

TRBD2 TRBJ2-1 TRBV20-1 14 few CSAVRLADDNEQFF TGCAGTGCCGTTCGGCTAGCGGACGACAATGAGCAGTTCTTC
TRBD1 TRBJ1-6 TRBV28 15 many CASRQGGGYNSPLHF TGTGCCAGCCGACAGGGCGGTGGCTATAATTCACCCCTCCACTTT
- TRBJ1-3 TRBV20-1 15 many CSARPRRGSGNTIYF TGCAGTGCTAGACCCAGGAGGGGCTCTGGAAACACCATATATTTT
TRBD1 TRBJ2-4 TRBV24-1 12 many CATSETGGIQYF TGTGCCACCAGTGAAACAGGGGGCATTCAGTACTTC
- TRBJ2-2 TRBV11-2 10 many CASSPGFLFF TGTGCCAGCAGCCCCGGCTTTTTGTTTTTT
- TRBJ1-2 TRBV5-5 16 many CASMVTVSRKTYGYTF TGTGCCAGCATGGTTACTGTCTCGCGAAAGACCTATGGCTACACCTTC
TRBD2 TRBJ2-6 TRBV9 16 - CASSAQSGEMANVLTF TGTGCCAGCAGCGCCCAGAGCGGGGAGATGGCCAACGTCCTGACTTTC
- TRBJ1-2 TRBV2 14 many CASSAGTGNYGYTF TGTGCCAGCAGCGCCGGGACGGGTAACTATGGCTACACCTTC
- TRBJ1-2 TRBV10-2 17 many CASSRHSTSRKTYGYTF TGCGCCAGCAGTCGCCATAGCACTTCTAGAAAGACCTATGGCTACACCTTC
TRBD2 TRBJ2-4 TRBV5-4 16 few CASSKASGATKNIQYF TGTGCCAGCAGCAAGGCTAGCGGGGCGACCAAAAACATTCAGTACTTC
- TRBJ1-2 TRBV6-4 17 many CASSEGYSHGKTYGYTF TGTGCCAGCAGTGAGGGTTACTCACACGGAAAGACCTATGGCTACACCTTC
TRBD1 TRBJ2-7 TRBV11-3 13 many CASSSGTGTEQYF TGTGCCAGCAGCTCCGGGACAGGGACCGAGCAGTACTTC
- TRBJ1-2 TRBV5-5 16 many CASSGLVSRKTYGYTF TGTGCCAGCTCGGGCCTTGTCTCGCGAAAGACCTATGGCTACACCTTC
- TRBJ1-6 TRBV6-5 15 many CASTGGGIGSSPLHF TGTGCCAGCACGGGAGGAGGGATAGGATCTTCACCCCTCCACTTT
TRBD1 TRBJ1-1 TRBV15 16 - CATSRGTGKGNTEAFF TGTGCCACCAGCAGGGGGACAGGGAAGGGGAACACTGAAGCTTTCTTT
- TRBJ2-7 TRBV28 15 many CASSSGGKPPYEQYF TGTGCCAGCAGTTCTGGGGGGAAACCACCCTACGAGCAGTACTTC
- TRBJ2-2 TRBV3-1 18 many CASSAPLPISGLTGELFF TGTGCCAGCAGCGCTCCGCTTCCCATTTCAGGCTTGACCGGGGAGCTGTTTTTT
- TRBJ1-6 TRBV19 17 many CASSNWAGGERGSPLHF TGTGCCAGTAGTAACTGGGCCGGAGGGGAAAGAGGGTCACCCCTCCACTTT
TRBD1 TRBJ2-7 TRBV5-1 12 many CASSLTGDEQYF TGCGCCAGCAGCTTGACAGGGGACGAGCAGTACTTC
- TRBJ2-2 TRBV10-3 12 many CATTGDTGELFF TGTGCCACGACCGGGGACACCGGGGAGCTGTTTTTT
- TRBJ1-2 TRBV8-2 16 many CGSHLNDSRKTYGYTF TGTGGCAGTCACCTGAATGATAGCCGAAAGACCTATGGCTACACCTTC
- TRBJ1-2 TRBV7-2 17 - CASSAIVRDGKTCGYTF TGTGCCAGCAGCGCAATTGTCAGAGACGGAAAGACCTGTGGGTACACCTTC
- TRBJ2-3 TRBV15 14 many CATSDRYSTDTQYF TGTGCCACCAGCGACCGCTATAGCACAGATACGCAGTATTTT
- TRBJ1-2 TRBV7-9 15 many CASSLVAAWSYGYTF TGTGCCAGCAGCTTAGTGGCAGCCTGGAGCTATGGCTACACCTTC
- TRBJ1-2 TRBV12-2 17 many CASRWGWTPRKTYGYTF TGTGCAAGTCGCTGGGGTTGGACTCCACGAAAGACCTATGGCTACACCTTC
- TRBJ1-2 TRBV5-4 14 many CASSFLSGKDGYTF TGTGCCAGCAGCTTCCTTTCAGGGAAAGATGGCTACACCTTC
TRBD1 TRBJ1-3 TRBV15 17 many CATSRLSTGGPGNTIYF TGTGCCACCAGCAGACTATCGACAGGGGGCCCTGGAAACACCATATATTTT
- TRBJ2-6 TRBV4-1 17 once CASSQGQAWAGTNVLTF TGCGCCAGCAGCCAAGGGCAGGCCTGGGCTGGGACCAACGTCCTGACTTTC
- TRBJ1-2 TRBV7-1 17 many CASSFLNHEGKTYGYTF TGTGCCAGCAGCTTTTTAAATCACGAGGGAAAGACCTATGGCTACACCTTC
- TRBJ1-2 TRBV11-2 17 many CASSGRQTSRKTYGYTF TGTGCCAGCAGCGGTCGTCAAACAAGCAGAAAGACCTATGGCTACACCTTC
TRBD1 TRBJ1-2 TRBV7-9 15 many CASSLAGGADYGYTF TGTGCCAGCAGCTTAGCAGGGGGCGCAGACTATGGCTACACCTTC
- TRBJ1-2 TRBV23-1 17 many CASSDEALRRKTYGYTF TGCGCCAGCAGTGACGAGGCGCTACGCAGAAAGACCTATGGCTACACCTTC
TRBD1 TRBJ1-6 TRBV28 14 many CASTLGQGRSPLHF TGTGCCAGCACTCTGGGACAGGGGCGTTCACCCCTCCACTTT
- TRBJ1-1 TRBV19 16 many CASTVDGATMNTEAFF TGTGCCAGTACTGTGGACGGGGCTACCATGAACACTGAAGCTTTCTTT
TRBD1 TRBJ1-2 TRBV7-2 14 many CASSLAGTARTYTF TGTGCCAGCAGCTTAGCGGGGACAGCCCGCACCTACACCTTC
- TRBJ1-6 TRBV3-1 13 many CASSHLQESPLHF TGTGCCAGCAGCCACTTACAAGAGTCACCCCTCCACTTT
- TRBJ2-5 TRBV7-2 14 - CASSFRTVQETQYF TGTGCCAGCAGCTTCCGGACAGTCCAAGAGACCCAGTACTTC
TRBD1 TRBJ2-5 TRBV27 14 - CASSWAGGRGTQYF TGTGCCAGCAGTTGGGCAGGGGGACGAGGGACCCAGTACTTC
TRBD1 TRBJ1-2 TRBV20-1 13 - CSARFGTGSGYTF TGCAGTGCTAGGTTCGGGACAGGGAGCGGCTACACCTTC
- TRBJ2-1 TRBV12-3/TRBV12-4 17 - CASSLSTGRNTYNEQFF TGTGCCAGCAGTTTAAGTACTGGACGGAATACCTACAATGAGCAGTTCTTC
- TRBJ1-4 TRBV12-3/TRBV12-4 12 - CASGTPREKLFF TGTGCCAGTGGGACCCCTAGAGAAAAACTGTTTTTT
- TRBJ2-7 TRBV5-1 14 many CASSLGQAGYEQYF TGCGCCAGCAGCTTGGGCCAGGCTGGCTACGAGCAGTACTTC
- TRBJ1-2 TRBV7-8 17 many CASSGSAFTRKTYGYTF TGTGCCAGCAGCGGGAGTGCGTTTACCCGAAAGACCTATGGCTACACCTTC
- TRBJ2-1 TRBV7-2 15 many CASSPSRGAYNEQFF TGTGCCAGCAGCCCCTCCCGAGGGGCTTACAATGAGCAGTTCTTC
- TRBJ1-2 TRBV12-3/TRBV12-4 13 many CASGYFPNYGYTF TGTGCCAGTGGATATTTTCCTAACTATGGCTACACCTTC
TRBD2 TRBJ2-1 TRBV24-1 14 - CATSDAGLAAEQFF TGTGCCACCAGTGATGCGGGACTAGCGGCAGAGCAGTTCTTC
TRBD2 TRBJ2-5 TRBV4-1 16 - CASSQVAGAGGETQYF TGCGCCAGCAGCCAAGTAGCGGGAGCCGGGGGAGAGACCCAGTACTTC
- TRBJ2-1 TRBV6-5 17 many CASSRRDGISSYNEQFF TGTGCCAGCAGTCGCCGGGACGGTATAAGCTCCTACAATGAGCAGTTCTTC
- TRBJ1-2 TRBV24-1 17 - CATSFIDSTRKTYGYTF TGTGCCACCAGTTTCATCGATAGTACCAGAAAGACCTATGGCTACACCTTC
- TRBJ2-3 TRBV7-9 15 many CASRSRLGMTDTQYF TGTGCCAGCAGGTCCCGACTAGGGATGACAGATACGCAGTATTTT